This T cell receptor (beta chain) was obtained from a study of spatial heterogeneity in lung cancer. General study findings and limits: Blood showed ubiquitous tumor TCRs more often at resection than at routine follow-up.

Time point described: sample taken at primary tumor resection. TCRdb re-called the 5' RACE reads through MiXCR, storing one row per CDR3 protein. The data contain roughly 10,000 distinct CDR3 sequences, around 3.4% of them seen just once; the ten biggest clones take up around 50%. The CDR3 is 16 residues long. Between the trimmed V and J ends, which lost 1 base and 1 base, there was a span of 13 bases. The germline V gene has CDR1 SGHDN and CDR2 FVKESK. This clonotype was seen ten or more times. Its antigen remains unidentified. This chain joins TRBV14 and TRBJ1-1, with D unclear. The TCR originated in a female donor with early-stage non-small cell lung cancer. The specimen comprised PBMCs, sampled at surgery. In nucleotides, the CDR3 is TGTGCCAGCAGCCAAGTGCGTATATCGGGGAACACTGAAGCTTTCTTT. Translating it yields CASSQVRISGNTEAFF.